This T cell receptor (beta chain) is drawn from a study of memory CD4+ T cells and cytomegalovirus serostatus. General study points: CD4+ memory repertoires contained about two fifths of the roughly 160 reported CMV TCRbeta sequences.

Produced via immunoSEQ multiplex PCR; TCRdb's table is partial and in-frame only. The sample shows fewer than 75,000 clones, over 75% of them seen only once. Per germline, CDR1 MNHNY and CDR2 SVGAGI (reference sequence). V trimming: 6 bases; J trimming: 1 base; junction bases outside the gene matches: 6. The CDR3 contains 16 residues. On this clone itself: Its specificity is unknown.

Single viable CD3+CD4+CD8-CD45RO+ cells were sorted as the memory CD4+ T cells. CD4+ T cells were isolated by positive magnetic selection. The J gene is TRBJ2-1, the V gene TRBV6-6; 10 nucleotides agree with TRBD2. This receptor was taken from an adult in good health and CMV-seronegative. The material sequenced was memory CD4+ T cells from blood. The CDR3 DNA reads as TGTGCCAGCAGCCCCGCACTAGCGGGATCCTACAATGAGCAGTTCTTC. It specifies CASSPALAGSYNEQFF.